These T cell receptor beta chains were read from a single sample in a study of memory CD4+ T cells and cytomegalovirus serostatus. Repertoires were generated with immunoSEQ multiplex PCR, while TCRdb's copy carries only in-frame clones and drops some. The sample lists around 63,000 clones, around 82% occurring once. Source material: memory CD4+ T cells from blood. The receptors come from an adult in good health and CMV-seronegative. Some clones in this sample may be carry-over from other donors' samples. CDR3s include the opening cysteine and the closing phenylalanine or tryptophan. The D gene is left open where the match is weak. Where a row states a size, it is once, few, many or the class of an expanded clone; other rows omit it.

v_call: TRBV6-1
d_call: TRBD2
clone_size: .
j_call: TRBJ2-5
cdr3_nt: TGTGCCAGCAGTGAAGCGAGGGGCGGGAGGGCCCGTGAGACCCAGTACTTC
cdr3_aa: CASSEARGGRARETQYF

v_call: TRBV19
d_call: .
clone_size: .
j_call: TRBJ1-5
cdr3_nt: TGTGCCAGTAGTATCAAGTATAGCAATCAGCCCCAGCATTTT
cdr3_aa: CASSIKYSNQPQHF

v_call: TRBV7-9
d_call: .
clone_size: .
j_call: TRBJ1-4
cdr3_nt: TGTGCCAGCAGCCCTAGTGGCAATGAAAAACTGTTTTTT
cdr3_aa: CASSPSGNEKLFF

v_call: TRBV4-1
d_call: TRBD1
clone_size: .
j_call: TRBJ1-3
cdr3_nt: TGCGCCAGCAGCCTAGGGGGCTCAGCTGGAAACACCATATATTTT
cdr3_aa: CASSLGGSAGNTIYF

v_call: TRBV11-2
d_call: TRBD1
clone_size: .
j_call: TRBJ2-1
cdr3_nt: TGTGCCAGCAGTACAGGGGGTAGCCCATACAATGAGCAGTTCTTC
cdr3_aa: CASSTGGSPYNEQFF

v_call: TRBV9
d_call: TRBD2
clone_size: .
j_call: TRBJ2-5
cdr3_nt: TGTGCCAGCAGCGTAGGTGGCAGGGAGGGCGAGACCCAGTACTTC
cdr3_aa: CASSVGGREGETQYF

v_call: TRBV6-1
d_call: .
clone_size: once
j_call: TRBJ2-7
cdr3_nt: TGTGCCAGCAGTACAGGGGAGGAGTACTACGAGCAGTACTTC
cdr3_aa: CASSTGEEYYEQYF

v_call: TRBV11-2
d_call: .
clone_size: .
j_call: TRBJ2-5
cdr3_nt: TGTGCCAGCAGCTTAGATGTAGTTGTAGAGACCCAGTACTTC
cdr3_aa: CASSLDVVVETQYF

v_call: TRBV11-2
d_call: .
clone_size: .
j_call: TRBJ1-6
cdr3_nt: TGTGCCAGCAGCCCGACAGGACCGGTTGGGTCCTATAATTCACCCCTCCACTTT
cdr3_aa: CASSPTGPVGSYNSPLHF

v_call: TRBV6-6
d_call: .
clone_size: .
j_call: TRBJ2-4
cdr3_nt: TGTGCCAGCAGTTCTCCGGTGCCTAAAAACATTCAGTACTTC
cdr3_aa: CASSSPVPKNIQYF

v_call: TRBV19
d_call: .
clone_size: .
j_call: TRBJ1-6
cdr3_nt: TGTGCCAGTAGTCCGGACAGCTATTCACCCCTCCACTTT
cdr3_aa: CASSPDSYSPLHF

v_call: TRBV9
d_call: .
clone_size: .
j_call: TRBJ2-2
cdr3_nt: TGTGCCAGCAGCCCTTGGACAGCGAACACCGGGGAGCTGTTTTTT
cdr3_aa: CASSPWTANTGELFF

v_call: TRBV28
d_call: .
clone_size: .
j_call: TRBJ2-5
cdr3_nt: TGTGCCAGCAGTTTTCAAGAGACCCAGTACTTC
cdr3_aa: CASSFQETQYF

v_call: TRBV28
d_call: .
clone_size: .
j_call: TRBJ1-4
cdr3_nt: TGTGCCAGCAACCCGGACGCAGCAACTAATGAAAAACTGTTTTTT
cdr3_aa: CASNPDAATNEKLFF

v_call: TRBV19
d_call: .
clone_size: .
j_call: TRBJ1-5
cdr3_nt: TGTGCCAGTAGTATTGCTTTTGGCAGGGTAGAGGATCAGCCCCAGCATTTT
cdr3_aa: CASSIAFGRVEDQPQHF

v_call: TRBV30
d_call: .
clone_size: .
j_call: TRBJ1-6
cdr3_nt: TGTGCCTGGACGGTGAGCTCCTATAATTCACCCCTCCACTTT
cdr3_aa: CAWTVSSYNSPLHF

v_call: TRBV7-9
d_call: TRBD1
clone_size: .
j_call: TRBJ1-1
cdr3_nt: TGTGCCAGCAGCCGGTGGAGGGGGCGACGGACTGAAGCTTTCTTT
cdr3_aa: CASSRWRGRRTEAFF

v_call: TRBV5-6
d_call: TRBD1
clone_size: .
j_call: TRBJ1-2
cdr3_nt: TGTGCTACCGAACTGACAGGGGCGGGAGCTAACTATGGCTACACCTTC
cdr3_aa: CATELTGAGANYGYTF

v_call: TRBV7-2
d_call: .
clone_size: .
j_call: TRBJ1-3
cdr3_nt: TGTGCCAGCAGCTTAGATAGTCGGACAGACCGAAACACCATATATTTT
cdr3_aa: CASSLDSRTDRNTIYF

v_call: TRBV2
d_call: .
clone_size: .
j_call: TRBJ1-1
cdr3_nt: TGTGCCAGCAATCGGAACTCGGGCACTGAAGCTTTCTTT
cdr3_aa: CASNRNSGTEAFF

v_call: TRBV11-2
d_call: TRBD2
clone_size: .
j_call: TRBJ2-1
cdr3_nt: TGTGCCAGCAGCTTATCAGCGGGAAATGAGCAGTTCTTC
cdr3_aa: CASSLSAGNEQFF

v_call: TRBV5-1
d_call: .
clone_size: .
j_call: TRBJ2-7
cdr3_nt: TGCGCCAGCAGCTTGGACAGGGCCAACGAGCAGTACTTC
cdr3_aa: CASSLDRANEQYF

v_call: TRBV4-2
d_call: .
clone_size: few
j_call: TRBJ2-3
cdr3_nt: TGTGCCAGCAGCCAAGATCCCCAGGGAGCGAGGACAGATACGCAGTATTTT
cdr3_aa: CASSQDPQGARTDTQYF